This T cell receptor beta chain was sequenced for a study of spatial heterogeneity in lung cancer. Germline assignment: CDR1 SGDLS and CDR2 YYNGEE. V gave up 4 bases and J gave up 2 bases; unmatched junction bases: 5. The CDR3 has 15 amino acids. By sample share, this clonotype is medium-sized. A unique molecular identifier was attached to every TCR cDNA molecule. MiXCR was run by TCRdb on the 5' RACE reads, yielding one entry per CDR3 protein. The table shows around 30,000 distinct CDR3 sequences, with 5.5% to 7% occurring only once. As to time point: blood at routine non-recurrence follow-up after resection. Whole RNA was taken from tumor, nontumor lung or frozen PBMC; it was then sequenced unsorted.

The clonotype originates from a male donor with early-stage non-small cell lung cancer. The specimen was PBMCs, collected at follow-up. The V gene is TRBV9, the J gene TRBJ1-5, with 8 positions matching TRBD1. The CDR3 DNA is TGTGCCAGCAGCTATGGACAGGGCGGCAATCAGCCCCAGCATTTT. Amino acids: CASSYGQGGNQPQHF.